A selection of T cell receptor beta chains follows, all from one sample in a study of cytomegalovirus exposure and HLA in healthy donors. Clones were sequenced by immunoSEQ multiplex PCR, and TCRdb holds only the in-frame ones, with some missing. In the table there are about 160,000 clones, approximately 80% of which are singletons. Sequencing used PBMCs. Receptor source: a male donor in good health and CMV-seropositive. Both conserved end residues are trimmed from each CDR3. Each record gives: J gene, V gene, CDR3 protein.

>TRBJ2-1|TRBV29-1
SAQGTYNEQF
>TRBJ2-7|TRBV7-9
ASSPRVDRDRSYEQY
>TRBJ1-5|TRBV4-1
ASSQQPDKSNQPQH
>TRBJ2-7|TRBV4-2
ASSPPGTGAYEQY
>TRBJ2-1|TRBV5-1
ASLRGSPYNEQF
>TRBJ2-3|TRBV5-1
ASSLAGGGADTQY
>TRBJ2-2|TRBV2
ASSETGGNGELF
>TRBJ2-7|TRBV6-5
ASSYSSYGGSYEQY
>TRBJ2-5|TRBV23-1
AAPGVQETQY
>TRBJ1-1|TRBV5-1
ASSFDRGGTEAF
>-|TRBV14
ASSDIAGGPSYEQY
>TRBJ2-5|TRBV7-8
ATEAGASETQY
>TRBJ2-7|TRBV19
ASSSSGLAGYEQY
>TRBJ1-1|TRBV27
ASSLSKNTEAF
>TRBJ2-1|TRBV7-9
ASSGTSGILSSYNEQF
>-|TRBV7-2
ASSHGTSSNYEQY
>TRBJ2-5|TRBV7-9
ASSPDRGKTQY
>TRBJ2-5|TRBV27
ASSRLTGTSVQETQY
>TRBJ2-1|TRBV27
ASSPTGLANNEQF
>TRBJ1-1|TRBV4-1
ASSQAGQGAYTEAF
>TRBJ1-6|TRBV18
ASSPRGENNSPLH
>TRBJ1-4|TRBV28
ASSLGDRGREKLF
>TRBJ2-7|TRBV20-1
SALTGGEQY
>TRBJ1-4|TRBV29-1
SVEADRGESEKLF
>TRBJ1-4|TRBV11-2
ASSPRVATNEKLF
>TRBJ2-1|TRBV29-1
SSYRAGDEQF
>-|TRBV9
ASSEGPVGIYEQY
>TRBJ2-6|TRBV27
ASSYSSGANVLT
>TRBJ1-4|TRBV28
ASRQGSVYEKLF
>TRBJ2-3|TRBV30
AWSVLAGDADTQY